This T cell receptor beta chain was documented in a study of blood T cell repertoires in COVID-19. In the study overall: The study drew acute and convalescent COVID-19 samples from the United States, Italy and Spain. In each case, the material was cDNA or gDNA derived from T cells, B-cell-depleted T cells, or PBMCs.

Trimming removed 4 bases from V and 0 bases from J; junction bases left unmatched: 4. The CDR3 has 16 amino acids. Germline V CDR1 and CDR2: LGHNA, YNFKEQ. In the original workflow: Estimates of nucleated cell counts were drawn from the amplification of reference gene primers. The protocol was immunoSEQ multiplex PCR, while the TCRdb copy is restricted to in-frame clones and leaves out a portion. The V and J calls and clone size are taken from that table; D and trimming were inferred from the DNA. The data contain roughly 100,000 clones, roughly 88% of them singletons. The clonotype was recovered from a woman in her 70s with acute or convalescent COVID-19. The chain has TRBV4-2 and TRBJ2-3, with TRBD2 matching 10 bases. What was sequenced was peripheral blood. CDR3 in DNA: TGTGCCAGCAGCCTAGTAGCGGGGGGAAGCACAGATACGCAGTATTTT. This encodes CASSLVAGGSTDTQYF.